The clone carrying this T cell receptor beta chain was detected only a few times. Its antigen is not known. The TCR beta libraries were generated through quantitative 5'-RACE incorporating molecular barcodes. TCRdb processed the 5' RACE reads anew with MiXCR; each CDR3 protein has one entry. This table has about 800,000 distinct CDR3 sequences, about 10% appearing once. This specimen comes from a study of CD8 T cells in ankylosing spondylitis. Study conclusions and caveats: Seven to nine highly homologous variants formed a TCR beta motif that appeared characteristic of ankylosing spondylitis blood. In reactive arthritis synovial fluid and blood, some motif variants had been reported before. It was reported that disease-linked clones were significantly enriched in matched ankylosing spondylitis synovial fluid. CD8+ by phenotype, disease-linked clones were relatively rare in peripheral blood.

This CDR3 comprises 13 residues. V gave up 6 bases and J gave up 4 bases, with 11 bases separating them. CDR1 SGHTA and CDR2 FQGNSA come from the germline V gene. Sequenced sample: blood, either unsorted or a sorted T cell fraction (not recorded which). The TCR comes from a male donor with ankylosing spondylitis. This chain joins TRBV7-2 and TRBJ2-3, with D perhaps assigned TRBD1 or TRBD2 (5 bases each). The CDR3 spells CASRNQGPDTQYF. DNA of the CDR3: TGTGCCAGCAGGAATCAGGGACCAGATACGCAGTATTTT. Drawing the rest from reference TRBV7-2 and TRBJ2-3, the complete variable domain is GAGVSQSPSNKVTEKGKDVELRCDPISGHTALYWYRQSLGQGLEFLIYFQGNSAPDKSGLPSDRFSAERTGGSVSTLTIQRTQQEDSAVYLCASRNQGPDTQYFGPGTRLTVL.